The 11 T cell receptor beta chains given below trace back to one sample, sequenced in a study of T cells in localized non-small cell lung cancer. This table comes from immunoSEQ multiplex PCR, and its TCRdb copy is limited to in-frame clones, with some not included. The repertoire has some 130,000 clones, roughly nine tenths of them found once; the top ten carry around 1.7%. The sequencing used peripheral blood, collected before any cancer treatment. Source of these receptors: a female donor older than 55 with stage I lung adenocarcinoma.

The chain couples TRBV5-1 to TRBJ2-2, with D possibly being TRBD1 (6 bases). V gave up 4 bases and J gave up 2 bases, with 15 bases separating them. CDR3 length: 16 amino acids. Germline V gene sequence: CDR1 SGHRS, CDR2 YFSETQ. The CDR3 sequence is CASSRQVPPNTGELFF. The CDR3 bases are TGCGCCAGCAGCAGACAGGTCCCCCCTAACACCGGGGAGCTGTTTTTT. Together with reference TRBV5-1 and TRBJ2-2, the CDR3 gives the full variable domain: KAGVTQTPRYLIKTRGQQVTLSCSPISGHRSVSWYQQTPGQGLQFLFEYFSETQRNKGNFPGRFSGRQFSNSRSEMNVSTLELGDSALYLCASSRQVPPNTGELFFGEGSRLTVL.

The CDR3 sequence is CASSSGDRGREQYF. CDR3 DNA sequence: TGTGCCAGCAGTTCAGGGGACAGGGGGCGGGAGCAGTACTTC. V gene TRBV28 combines with J gene TRBJ2-7; TRBD1 agrees at 12 bases. V dropped 4 bases and J dropped 7; count of bases not matched to a gene: 5. The germline gives CDR1 MDHEN, CDR2 SYDVKM. The CDR3 consists of 14 residues.

The rearrangement joins TRBV28 to TRBJ1-1; D not resolved. Germline CDR1 is MDHEN and CDR2 is SYDVKM. Trimming took 4 bases from V and 4 from J, leaving 7 bases between them. The CDR3 totals 12 residues. In DNA, the CDR3 is TGTGCCAGCAGTTCTCTGACCACTGAAGCTTTCTTT. This encodes CASSSLTTEAFF. The complete variable domain, with remaining parts taken from reference TRBV28 and TRBJ1-1, reads DVKVTQSSRYLVKRTGEKVFLECVQDMDHENMFWYRQDPGLGLRLIYFSYDVKMKEKGDIPEGYSVSREKKERFSLILESASTNQTSMYLCASSSLTTEAFFGQGTRLTVV.

The V call is TRBV30, the J call TRBJ1-4, with D tentatively TRBD1 (6 bases). V was shortened by 5 bases and J by 3 bases, with 10 bases between the two germline ends. The CDR3 extends over 13 amino acids. Looked up from germline, CDR1 is GTSNPN and CDR2 is SVGIG (reference sequence). The CDR3 spells CAWAGASNEKLFF. The CDR3 DNA reads TGTGCCTGGGCAGGGGCGTCTAATGAAAAACTGTTTTTT.

In this sample, this clone turned up a few times. The rearrangement links TRBV5-1 to TRBJ2-1; D gene uncertain. CDR1 is SGHRS and CDR2 is YFSETQ in the germline V gene. CDR3 length: 16 amino acids. V shed 0 bases and J shed 3 bases, with 13 bases lying between them. Here the CDR3 DNA reads TGCGCCAGCAGCTTGGCAGTATTCCGAATCTACAATGAGCAGTTCTTC. This codes for CASSLAVFRIYNEQFF.

The V and J genes are TRBV6-1 and TRBJ2-7; no clear D. Germline values: CDR1 MNHNS, CDR2 SASEGT. The V gene lost 5 bases and the J gene lost 3 bases, with 14 bases spanning the gap. The CDR3 is 14 amino acids. The CDR3 DNA reads as TGTGCCAGCAGTTCCCTGATAAAGGGCTACGAGCAGTACTTC. It is translated as CASSSLIKGYEQYF.

The chain employs TRBV28 and TRBJ1-4; D unresolved. Germline CDR1 reads MDHEN; CDR2 reads SYDVKM. Trimming pared 6 bases from V and 8 bases from J, leaving 10 bases between. CDR3 length: 12 amino acids. This CDR3 is CASSSNGEKLFF. In DNA form, the CDR3 reads TGTGCCAGCAGCTCGAACGGGGAAAAACTGTTTTTT.

The chain combines TRBV5-1 with TRBJ2-4; no firm D call. V was trimmed by 4 bases and J by 0 bases, leaving 14 bases between them. The CDR3 covers 16 residues. CDR1 SGHRS and CDR2 YFSETQ come from the germline V gene. CDR3 amino acids: CASSGGRNLAKNIQYF. The CDR3 DNA sequence: TGCGCCAGCAGCGGTGGTAGGAACCTAGCCAAAAACATTCAGTACTTC.

The chain couples TRBV18 to TRBJ1-5; maybe TRBD1 (5 bases). This CDR3 spans 17 amino acids. Germline assignment: CDR1 KGHSH and CDR2 LQKENI. The V gene lost 2 bases and the J gene lost 4 bases, with 18 bases spanning the gap. Here the CDR3 reads CASSPDLGKGRNQPQHF. The CDR3 nucleotides read TGTGCCAGCTCACCAGACCTCGGGAAGGGGCGAAATCAGCCCCAGCATTTT.

The genes are TRBV28 and TRBJ1-2, with D unresolved. The germline V and J ends were trimmed by 4 bases and 4 bases, with 7 bases remaining between them. Germline CDR1 is MDHEN and CDR2 is SYDVKM. The CDR3 is made up of 12 amino acids. CDR3 in DNA: TGTGCCAGCAGTTCATCTCTCTATGGCTACACCTTC. Encoded protein: CASSSSLYGYTF.

This clone was detected only a few times. The chain uses TRBV30 and TRBJ1-5, with D unresolved. The germline V gene encodes CDR1 GTSNPN and CDR2 SVGIG (reference sequence). The CDR3 runs to 12 residues. V was cut by 2 bases and J by 6 bases, with 8 bases left in between. The CDR3 protein is CAWSPAGQPQHF. Written as DNA, the CDR3 is TGTGCCTGGAGTCCCGCCGGTCAGCCCCAGCATTTT. Full variable domain (outside the CDR3, taken from reference TRBV30 and TRBJ1-5): SQTIHQWPATLVQPVGSPLSLECTVEGTSNPNLYWYRQAAGRGLQLLFYSVGIGQISSEVPQNLSASRPQDRQFILSSKKLLLSDSGFYLCAWSPAGQPQHFGDGTRLSIL.